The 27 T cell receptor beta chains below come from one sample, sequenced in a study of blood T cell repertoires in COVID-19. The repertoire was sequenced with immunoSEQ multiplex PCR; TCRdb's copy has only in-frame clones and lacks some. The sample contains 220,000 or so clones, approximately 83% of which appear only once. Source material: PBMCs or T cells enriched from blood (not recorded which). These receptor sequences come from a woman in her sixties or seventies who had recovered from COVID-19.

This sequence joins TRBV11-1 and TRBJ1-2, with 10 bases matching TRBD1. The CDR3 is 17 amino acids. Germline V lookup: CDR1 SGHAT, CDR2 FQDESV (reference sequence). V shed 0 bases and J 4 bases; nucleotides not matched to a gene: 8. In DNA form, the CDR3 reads TGTGCCAGCAGCTTAGCCCTTGGGACAGGGGTCGGCTATGGCTACACCTTC. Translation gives CASSLALGTGVGYGYTF.

The DNA of the CDR3 is TGTGCCAGCAGTTACGTGGGGGCTCCCCGTGGCTACACCTTC. It yields the protein CASSYVGAPRGYTF. This chain uses TRBV6-2 or TRBV6-3 with TRBJ1-2; D possibly corresponds to TRBD1 (6 bases). The V end lost 2 bases, the J end lost 7 bases, and 14 bases lay between the germline ends. The CDR3 contains 14 residues. The germline CDR1 and CDR2 sequences are MNHEY and SVGEGT.

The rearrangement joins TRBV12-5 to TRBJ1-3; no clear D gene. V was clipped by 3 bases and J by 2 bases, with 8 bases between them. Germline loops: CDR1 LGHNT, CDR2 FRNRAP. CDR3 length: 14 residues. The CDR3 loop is CASGLMAAGNTIYF. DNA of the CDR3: TGTGCTAGTGGTTTAATGGCGGCTGGAAACACCATATATTTT.

CDR3 nucleotide sequence: TGTGCCAGCAGTGGAGGACAGGGAAGCTCCTACGAGCAGTACTTC. It yields the protein CASSGGQGSSYEQYF. This rearrangement joins TRBV7-9 to TRBJ2-7; 8 positions agree with TRBD1. The trim removed 6 bases at V and 0 bases at J, leaving 7 bases unmatched. Germline V gene lookup returns CDR1 SEHNR and CDR2 FQNEAQ (reference sequence). This CDR3 has 15 amino acids.

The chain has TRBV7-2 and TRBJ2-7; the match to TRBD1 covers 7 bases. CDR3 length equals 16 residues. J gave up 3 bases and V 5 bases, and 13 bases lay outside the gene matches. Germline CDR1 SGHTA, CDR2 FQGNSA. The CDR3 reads CASSTHHDRDLYEQYF. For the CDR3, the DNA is TGTGCCAGCAGCACACACCATGACAGGGACCTCTACGAGCAGTACTTC.

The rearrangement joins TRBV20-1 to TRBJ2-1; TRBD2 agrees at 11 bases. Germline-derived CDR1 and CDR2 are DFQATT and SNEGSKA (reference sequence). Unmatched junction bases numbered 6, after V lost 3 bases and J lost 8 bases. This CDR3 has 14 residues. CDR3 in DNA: TGCAGTGCTAGTGGGACTAGCGGCGTCGATGAGCAGTTCTTC. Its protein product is CSASGTSGVDEQFF.

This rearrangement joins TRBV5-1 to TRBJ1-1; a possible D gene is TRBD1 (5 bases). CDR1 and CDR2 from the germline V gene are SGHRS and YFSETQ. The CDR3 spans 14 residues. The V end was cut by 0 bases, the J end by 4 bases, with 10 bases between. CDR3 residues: CASSLGQSGTEAFF. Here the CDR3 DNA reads TGCGCCAGCAGCTTGGGACAGTCAGGCACTGAAGCTTTCTTT. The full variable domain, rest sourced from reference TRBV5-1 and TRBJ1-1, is KAGVTQTPRYLIKTRGQQVTLSCSPISGHRSVSWYQQTPGQGLQFLFEYFSETQRNKGNFPGRFSGRQFSNSRSEMNVSTLELGDSALYLCASSLGQSGTEAFFGQGTRLTVV.

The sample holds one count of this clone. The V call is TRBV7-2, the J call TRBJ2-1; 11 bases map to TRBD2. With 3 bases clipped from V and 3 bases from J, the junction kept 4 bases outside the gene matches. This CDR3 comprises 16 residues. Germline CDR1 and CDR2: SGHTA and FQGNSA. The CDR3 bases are TGTGCCAGCAGCTTCACTAGCGGGAGTGGCTACAATGAGCAGTTCTTC. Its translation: CASSFTSGSGYNEQFF.

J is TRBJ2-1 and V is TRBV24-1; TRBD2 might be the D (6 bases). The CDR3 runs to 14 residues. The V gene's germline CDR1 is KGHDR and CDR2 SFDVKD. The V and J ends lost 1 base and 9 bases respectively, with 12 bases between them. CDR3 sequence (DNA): TGTGCCACCAGTGATTTTACCGTGGGGGGTGAGCAGTTCTTC. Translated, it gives CATSDFTVGGEQFF.

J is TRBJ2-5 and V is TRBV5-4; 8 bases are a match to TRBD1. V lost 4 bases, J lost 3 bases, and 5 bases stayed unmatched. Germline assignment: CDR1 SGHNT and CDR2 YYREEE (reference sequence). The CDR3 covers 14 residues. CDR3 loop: CASSAKQGEETQYF. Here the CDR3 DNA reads TGTGCCAGCAGCGCGAAACAGGGGGAAGAGACCCAGTACTTC.

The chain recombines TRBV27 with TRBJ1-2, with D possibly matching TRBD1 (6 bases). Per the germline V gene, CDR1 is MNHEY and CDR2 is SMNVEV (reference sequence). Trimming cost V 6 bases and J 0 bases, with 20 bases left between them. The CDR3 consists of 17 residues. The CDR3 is CASRSLGSGGPNYGYTF. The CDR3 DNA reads TGTGCCAGCAGGTCCCTCGGGTCGGGGGGCCCTAACTATGGCTACACCTTC.

The CDR3 DNA is TGTGCCAGCAGCTTAGTCGGGTCGGGACACGAACATGGCTACACCTTC. Translating gives CASSLVGSGHEHGYTF. The J gene is TRBJ1-2, the V gene TRBV7-2, with D perhaps matching TRBD1 (6 bases). V gave up 1 base and J gave up 6 bases, with 18 bases separating them. Per the germline V gene, CDR1 is SGHTA and CDR2 is FQGNSA. This CDR3 is 16 amino acids long.

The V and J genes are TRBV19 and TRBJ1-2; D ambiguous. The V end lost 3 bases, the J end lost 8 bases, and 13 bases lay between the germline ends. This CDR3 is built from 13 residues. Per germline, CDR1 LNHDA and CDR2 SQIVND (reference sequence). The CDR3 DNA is TGTGCCAGTAGTATCGATGGTCGTCGGGGCTACACCTTC. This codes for CASSIDGRRGYTF.

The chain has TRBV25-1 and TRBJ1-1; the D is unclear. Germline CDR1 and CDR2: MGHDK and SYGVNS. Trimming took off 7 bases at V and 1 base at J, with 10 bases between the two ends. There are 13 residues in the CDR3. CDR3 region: CASKDAGNTEAFF. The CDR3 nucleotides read TGTGCCAGCAAAGACGCGGGGAACACTGAAGCTTTCTTT.

In DNA, the CDR3 is TGCAGCGTTGGCAGTACGTCCTACGAGCAGTACTTC. This translates into CSVGSTSYEQYF. This sequence joins TRBV29-1 and TRBJ2-7; no definite D call. The length of the CDR3 is 12 residues. V lost 4 bases, J lost 1 base, and 8 bases lay in between. The germline V gene has CDR1 SQVTM and CDR2 ANQGSEA.

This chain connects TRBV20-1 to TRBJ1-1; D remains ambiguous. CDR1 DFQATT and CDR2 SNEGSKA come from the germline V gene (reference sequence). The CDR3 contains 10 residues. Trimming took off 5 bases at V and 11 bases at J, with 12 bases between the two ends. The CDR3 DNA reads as TGCAGTGCTCTACCGAGGCCCGCTTTCTTT. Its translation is CSALPRPAFF.

The CDR3 DNA follows: TGTGCCAGCAAAGGGGGGACAGGGCGCACAGATACGCAGTATTTT. It translates to CASKGGTGRTDTQYF. The chain recombines TRBV2 with TRBJ2-3; TRBD1 aligns across 9 bases. With 7 bases clipped from V and 1 base from J, the junction kept 6 bases outside the gene matches. This CDR3 has 15 residues. The germline V gene has CDR1 SNHLY and CDR2 FYNNEI. Supplemented by reference TRBV2 and TRBJ2-3, the full variable domain reads EPEVTQTPSHQVTQMGQEVILRCVPISNHLYFYWYRQILGQKVEFLVSFYNNEISEKSEIFDDQFSVERPDGSNFTLKIRSTKLEDSAMYFCASKGGTGRTDTQYFGPGTRLTVL.

The CDR3 DNA reads as TGCGCCAGCAGCCAAGAGGCCGTTAACACCATATATTTT. This codes for CASSQEAVNTIYF. V gene TRBV4-1 combines with J gene TRBJ1-3; D not resolved. CDR1 is MGHRA and CDR2 is YSYEKL in the germline V gene. V lost 0 bases and J lost 7, with 7 bases in between. The CDR3 length is 13 residues.

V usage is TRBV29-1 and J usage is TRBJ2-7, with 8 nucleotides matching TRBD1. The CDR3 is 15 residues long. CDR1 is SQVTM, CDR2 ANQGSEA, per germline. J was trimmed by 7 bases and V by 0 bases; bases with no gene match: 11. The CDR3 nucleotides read TGCAGCGTTGAAGATGGTGGGCAGGGGGCCCCTGAGCAGTACTTC. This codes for CSVEDGGQGAPEQYF.

The CDR3 loop reads CASSTTEINQPQHF. The CDR3 DNA follows: TGTGCCAGCAGTACGACTGAAATCAATCAGCCCCAGCATTTT. The chain links TRBV27 to TRBJ1-5, with D hard to call. V gave up 5 bases and J gave up 3 bases, with 11 bases separating them. Germline CDR1 and CDR2: MNHEY and SMNVEV (reference sequence). CDR3 size: 14 residues.

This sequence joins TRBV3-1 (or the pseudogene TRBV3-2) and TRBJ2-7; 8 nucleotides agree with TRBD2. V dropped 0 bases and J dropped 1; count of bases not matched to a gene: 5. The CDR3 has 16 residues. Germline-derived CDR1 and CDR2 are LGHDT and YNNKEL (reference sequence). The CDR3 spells CASSQDISGASYEQYF. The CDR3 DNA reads TGTGCCAGCAGCCAAGATATTAGCGGGGCATCCTACGAGCAGTACTTC.

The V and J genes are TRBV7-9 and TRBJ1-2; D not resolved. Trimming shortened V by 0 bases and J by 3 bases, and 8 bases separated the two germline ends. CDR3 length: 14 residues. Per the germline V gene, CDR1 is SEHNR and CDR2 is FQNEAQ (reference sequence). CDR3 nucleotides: TGTGCCAGCAGCTTAGCCACACAGTACTATGGCTACACCTTC. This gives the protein CASSLATQYYGYTF.

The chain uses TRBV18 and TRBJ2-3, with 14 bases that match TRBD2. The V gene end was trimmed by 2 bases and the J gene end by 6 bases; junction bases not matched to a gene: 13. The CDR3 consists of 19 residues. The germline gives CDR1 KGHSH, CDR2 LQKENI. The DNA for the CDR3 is TGTGCCAGCTCACCAACACGGACTAGCGGGGGGAAAGGCTGGGATACGCAGTATTTT. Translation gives CASSPTRTSGGKGWDTQYF. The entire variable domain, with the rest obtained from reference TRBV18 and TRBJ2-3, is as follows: NAGVMQNPRHLVRRRGQEARLRCSPMKGHSHVYWYRQLPEEGLKFMVYLQKENIIDESGMPKERFSAEFPKEGPSILRIQQVVRGDSAAYFCASSPTRTSGGKGWDTQYFGPGTRLTVL.

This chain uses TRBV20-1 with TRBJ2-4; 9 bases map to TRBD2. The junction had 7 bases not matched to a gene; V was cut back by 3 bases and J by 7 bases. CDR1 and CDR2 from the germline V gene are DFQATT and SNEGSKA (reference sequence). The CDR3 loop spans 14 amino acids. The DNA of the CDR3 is TGCAGTGCTAGTGAGCTAGCGGGATTGAACATTCAGTACTTC. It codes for CSASELAGLNIQYF.

In DNA form, the CDR3 reads TGTGCCAGCAGGATCAGCGGGGGGGCTGCAGATACGCAGTATTTT. Its translation is CASRISGGAADTQYF. The rearrangement links TRBV3-1 (or the pseudogene TRBV3-2) to TRBJ2-3; 10 bases are a match to TRBD2. Germline trimming cut 6 bases from V and 4 bases from J; bases unmatched to any gene: 7. This CDR3 contains 15 residues. Per the germline V gene, CDR1 is LGHDT and CDR2 is YNNKEL (reference sequence).

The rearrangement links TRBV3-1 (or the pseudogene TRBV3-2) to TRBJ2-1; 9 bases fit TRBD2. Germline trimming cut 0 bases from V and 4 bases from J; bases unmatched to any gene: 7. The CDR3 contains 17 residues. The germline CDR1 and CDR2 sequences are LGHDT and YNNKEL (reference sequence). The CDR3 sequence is CASSQDFGLAGYNEQFF. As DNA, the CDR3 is TGTGCCAGCAGCCAAGATTTCGGGCTAGCGGGGTACAATGAGCAGTTCTTC.

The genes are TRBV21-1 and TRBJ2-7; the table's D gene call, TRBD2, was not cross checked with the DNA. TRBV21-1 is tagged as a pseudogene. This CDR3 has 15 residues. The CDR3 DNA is TGTGCCAGCAGCCAAGGACTAGCGGGAGTCTACGAGCAGTACTTC. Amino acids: CASSQGLAGVYEQYF.